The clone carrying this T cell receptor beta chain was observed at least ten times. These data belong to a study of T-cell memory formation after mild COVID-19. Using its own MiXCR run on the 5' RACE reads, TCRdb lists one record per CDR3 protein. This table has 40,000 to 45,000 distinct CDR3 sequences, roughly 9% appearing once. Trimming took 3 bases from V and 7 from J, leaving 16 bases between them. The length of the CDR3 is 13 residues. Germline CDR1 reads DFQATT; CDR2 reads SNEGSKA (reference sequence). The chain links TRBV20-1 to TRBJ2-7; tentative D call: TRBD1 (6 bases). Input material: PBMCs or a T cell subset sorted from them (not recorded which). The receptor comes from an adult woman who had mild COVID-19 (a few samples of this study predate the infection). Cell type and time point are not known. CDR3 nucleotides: TGCAGTGCTAGGAGGGACACCCCGGGTGAGCAGTACTTC. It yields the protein CSARRDTPGEQYF.